These 5 T cell receptor beta chains share one sample of origin, sequenced in a study of blood T cell repertoires in COVID-19 (dated by TCRdb to 2018 to 2020). Library construction relied on the immunoSEQ multiplex PCR assay. The immuneACCESS repertoire file appears here via TCRdb, limited to in-frame rearrangements. These files lack a portion of the clones; in checked studies, under half of the deficit traces to unresolved V genes, and the cause of the others is not known. For this sample the table gives roughly 230,000 clones, of which approximately 88% were detected only once. Of the sample, about 0.7% falls within the top ten clones. The sequencing input was peripheral blood. The receptor source for this set is a human donor in a cohort sampled during active COVID-19.

The rearrangement joins TRBV25-1 to TRBJ2-7; the match to TRBD1 covers 11 bases. V was clipped by 3 bases and J by 3 bases; unmatched bases: 4. Germline V lookup: CDR1 MGHDK, CDR2 SYGVNS. The CDR3 runs 15 residues. The CDR3 is CASSDPGQGDYEQYF. DNA for the CDR3: TGTGCCAGCAGTGACCCGGGACAGGGGGACTACGAGCAGTACTTC.

This clone was detected once. The chain combines TRBV5-3 with TRBJ2-7; D is uncertain. TRBV5-3 carries the ORF label, with uncertain function. The V and J ends lost 8 bases and 7 bases respectively, with 10 bases between them. The CDR3 spans 10 residues. DNA for the CDR3: TGTGCCAGTCTCCCTCGTGAGCAGTACTTC. Its translation is CASLPREQYF.

This chain joins TRBV7-9 and TRBJ1-3, with TRBD1 as a possible D gene (5 bases). The CDR3 runs to 14 residues. Per germline, CDR1 SEHNR and CDR2 FQNEAQ (reference sequence). V was cut by 2 bases and J by 0 bases, with 5 bases left in between. The DNA for the CDR3 is TGTGCCAGCAGCTTACAGGGCTCTGGAAACACCATATATTTT. It specifies CASSLQGSGNTIYF. Filled out from reference TRBV7-9 and TRBJ1-3, the complete variable domain reads DTGVSQNPRHKITKRGQNVTFRCDPISEHNRLYWYRQTLGQGPEFLTYFQNEAQLEKSRLLSDRFSAERPKGSFSTLEIQRTEQGDSAMYLCASSLQGSGNTIYFGEGSWLTVV.

The chain uses TRBV6-6 and TRBJ2-7; D is unresolved. Trimming removed 8 bases at V and 2 bases at J, with 13 bases between. The CDR3 loop spans 13 amino acids. Germline V gene sequence: CDR1 MNHNY, CDR2 SVGAGI (reference sequence). The CDR3, as DNA: TGTGCCAGCGCCGGCGGAGCCACCTACGAGCAGTACTTC. It encodes CASAGGATYEQYF.

The chain has TRBV7-2 and TRBJ2-7; D gene unclear. Looked up from germline, CDR1 is SGHTA and CDR2 is FQGNSA. The CDR3 has 15 amino acids. V was pared by 5 bases and J by 2 bases, with 16 bases between. The CDR3 sequence: CASSLSGLSAYEQYF. The CDR3 DNA follows: TGTGCCAGCAGCCTAAGTGGTCTGTCCGCCTACGAGCAGTACTTC.